The sequence of this T cell receptor (beta chain) was determined in a study of blood T cell repertoires in COVID-19. Background on the study: Samples representing acute and convalescent COVID-19 were sourced from the United States, Italy and Spain. T cells, B-cell-depleted T cells, or PBMCs provided the cDNA or gDNA that served as material.

This table comes from immunoSEQ multiplex PCR, and its TCRdb copy is limited to in-frame clones, with some not included. The table has around 9,200 clones, about 90% seen once. This CDR3 contains 16 residues. V lost 4 bases and J 3 bases, leaving 15 bases between the germline ends. Germline lookup yields CDR1 MGHRA and CDR2 YSYEKL. This clone was counted a single time. This clonotype was sampled from a man in his sixties with acute or convalescent COVID-19. The chain has TRBV4-1 and TRBJ2-2, with a tentative D call TRBD2 (6 bases). The sequenced material came from peripheral blood. Here the CDR3 reads CASSRGMGGDTGELFF. CDR3 DNA sequence: TGCGCCAGCAGCCGCGGGATGGGGGGTGACACCGGGGAGCTGTTTTTT.